This T cell receptor (beta chain) was retrieved from a study of cytomegalovirus exposure and HLA in healthy donors. General study results and limits: A later analysis showed TCR association rates differing by HLA locus, peaking at DRB1 and lowest at HLA-C. TCR beta V- and J-gene trimming, according to a later analysis, was linked to a missense DCLRE1C variant.

V was clipped by 3 bases and J by 6 bases, with 11 bases between them. This CDR3 is 13 amino acids long. Germline CDR1 and CDR2: LNHDA and SQIVND (reference sequence). Comments on this clone: Its antigen is not known.

The PCR used 60 Vbeta and 13 Jbeta primers. Only in-frame clones appear in the TCRdb table, and some are missing; sequencing was by immunoSEQ multiplex PCR. Its table records 30,000 to 35,000 clones. The clonotype originates from a woman aged 35 to 49 in good health and CMV-seropositive. V is TRBV19 and J is TRBJ1-2; D not resolved. Input material: PBMCs. CDR3 sequence (DNA): TGTGCCAGTAGTATCGAGGGAACGGATGGCTACACCTTC. It codes for CASSIEGTDGYTF.